Given below is one T cell receptor (beta chain) in context. The antigen it binds to is not known. The record has no base qualities; no much larger clone is one base away. The data originate from a study of blood T cell repertoires in COVID-19 (dated by TCRdb to about 2020). About the study as a whole: Samples from collaborators originated in the United States, Italy and Spain and spanned both the acute and convalescent phases of COVID-19. The sample metadata nearly always contained a de-identified subject ID, COVID-19 status, age in years and sex. Deeply sampled blood TCRbeta repertoires from subjects exposed to, actively infected with, or recovered from COVID-19 were included in the dataset. Samples came from the ongoing ImmuneRACE study (first 160 participants) plus 1,254 subjects from 6 global collaborators. The prospective study material was composed of cDNA or gDNA derived from T cells, B-cell-depleted T cells, or PBMCs. A freely available public database, intended as a resource for researchers studying the immune response to SARS-CoV-2, is where the repertoires were released. HLA class I and class II types, where available, came from metadata supplied by the sample provider rather than from assay-based typing. Overall results and qualifications from the work: The quantity of clinical and demographic metadata differed by source and by participant and was supplied without curation.

The immunoSEQ Assay, a bias-controlled multiplex PCR, was used to amplify TCRbeta CDR3 regions from genomic DNA. Turning to the authors' computational methods: The number of nucleated cells in each sample was estimated from the amplification of reference gene primers within the assay. To quantify the absolute abundance of each unique TCRbeta CDR3 rearrangement, sequence reads were collapsed and filtered. Productive Simpson clonality was computed per sample as the square root of Simpson's diversity index over productive rearrangements. TCRdb mirrors the immuneACCESS table, restricted to in-frame sequences. Some clones are absent from its copies; in checked studies, under half trace to an unresolved V gene, and the reason for the others is unknown. The D gene and trimming were derived from the DNA, and the V and J assignments and clone size from that table. This sample gives fewer than 500,000 clones in total; around 89% of them show up just once. 4.3% of the sample comes from the top ten.

The collaborating institutions used their own protocols to collect whole blood in K2EDTA tubes. For TCRbeta analysis, collaborators shipped samples as frozen whole blood, isolated PBMCs, or DNA extracted from either of those sample types. What was sequenced was peripheral blood. The origin of this receptor is a woman in her twenties or thirties with acute or convalescent COVID-19.

The DNA reads as follows: TGTGCCAGCAGACTGGAACTAGCGGGGAACAATGAGCAGTTCTTC. It translates as CASRLELAGNNEQFF. The chain joins TRBV7-3 to TRBJ2-1, and TRBD2 matches 10 of the central bases. CDR1 SGHTA and CDR2 FQGTGA were looked up in the germline V gene. Reading from cysteine to phenylalanine, the CDR3 counts 15 amino acids. This entry keeps only the CDR3 DNA: 45 bases, framed from base 1. Trimming takes 6 bases off V and 5 bases off J; junction bases not matched to a gene: 7.